This T cell receptor (beta chain) was obtained from a study of graft-versus-host responses after intestinal transplantation. Study-level background: Recipients got multivisceral, liver-intestinal, or isolated intestinal transplants. All of the recipients had induction that used anti-thymocyte globulin, then tacrolimus and steroids for about 3 years. Study-wide findings and caveats: Allografts carried high graft-versus-host to host-versus-graft clonal ratios in patients having graft-donor T cell macrochimerism. Maximum circulating GvH clone levels tracked with early post-transplant HvG decreases.

CDR1 and CDR2 from the germline V gene are SGHDN and FVKESK. The CDR3 contains 13 residues. Trimming shortened V by 5 bases and J by 2 bases, and 9 bases separated the two germline ends. With regard to this clone: The antigen is undetermined.

Assay used: immunoSEQ multiplex PCR; TCRdb lists only in-frame clones, some missing. Here the sample spans tens of thousands of clones, roughly 82% being singletons. This specimen was unstimulated CD8+ T cells sorted from spleen or lymph node cells, taken before transplant. This TCR was sampled from a human donor who was the organ donor for an intestinal transplant. The J gene is TRBJ2-5, the V gene TRBV14; the D is unclear. The CDR3 nucleotides are TGTGCCAGCAGCAGGGTTATTCAAGAGACCCAGTACTTC. Translating it yields CASSRVIQETQYF.